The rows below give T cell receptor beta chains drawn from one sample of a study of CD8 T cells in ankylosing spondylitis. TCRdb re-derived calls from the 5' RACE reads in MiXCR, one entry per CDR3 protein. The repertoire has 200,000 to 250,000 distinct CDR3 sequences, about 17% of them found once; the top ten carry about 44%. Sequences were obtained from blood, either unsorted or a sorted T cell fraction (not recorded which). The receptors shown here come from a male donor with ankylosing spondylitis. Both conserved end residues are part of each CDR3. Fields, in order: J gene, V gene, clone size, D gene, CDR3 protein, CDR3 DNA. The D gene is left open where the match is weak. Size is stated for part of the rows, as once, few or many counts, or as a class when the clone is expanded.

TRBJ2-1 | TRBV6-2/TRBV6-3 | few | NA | CASSYVGAYNEQFF | TGTGCCAGCAGTTACGTCGGCGCCTACAATGAGCAGTTCTTC
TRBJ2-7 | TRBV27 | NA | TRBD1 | CASSAQGQGWYEQYF | TGTGCCAGCAGTGCGCAAGGACAGGGCTGGTACGAGCAGTACTTC
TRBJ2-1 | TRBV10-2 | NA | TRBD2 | CASSESLAGNYNEQFF | TGCGCCAGCAGTGAGTCCCTAGCGGGGAACTACAATGAGCAGTTCTTC
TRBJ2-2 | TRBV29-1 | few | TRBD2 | CSVEGLANTGELFF | TGCAGCGTTGAAGGACTAGCGAATACCGGGGAGCTGTTTTTT
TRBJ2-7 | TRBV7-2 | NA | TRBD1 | CASSGRLQDRGFYEQYF | TGTGCCAGCAGCGGACGGCTCCAGGACAGGGGCTTCTACGAGCAGTACTTC
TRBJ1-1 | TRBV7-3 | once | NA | CASSPILGTEAFF | TGTGCCAGCAGCCCCATTCTTGGCACTGAAGCTTTCTTT
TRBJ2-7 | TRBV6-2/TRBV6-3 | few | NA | CASSYSPNYEQYF | TGTGCCAGCAGTTACTCTCCTAACTACGAGCAGTACTTC
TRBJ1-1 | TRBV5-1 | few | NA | CASSLLDGAGTEAFF | TGCGCCAGCAGCCTTTTGGATGGGGCGGGCACTGAAGCTTTCTTT
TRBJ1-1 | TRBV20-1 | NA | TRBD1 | CSARDTDRGLNTEAFF | TGCAGTGCTAGAGATACGGACAGGGGCTTGAACACTGAAGCTTTCTTT
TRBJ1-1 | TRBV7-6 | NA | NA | CASSLAPLGADWNTEAFF | TGTGCCAGCAGCTTAGCGCCCTTAGGGGCCGACTGGAACACTGAAGCTTTCTTT
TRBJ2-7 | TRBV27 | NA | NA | CASQPTQDRLYEQYF | TGTGCCAGCCAACCTACTCAAGACAGGCTATACGAGCAGTACTTC
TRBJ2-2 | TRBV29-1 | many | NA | CSVSGINTGELFF | TGCAGCGTTTCGGGGATCAACACCGGGGAGCTGTTTTTT
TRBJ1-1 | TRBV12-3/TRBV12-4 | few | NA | CASSRGPHTEAFF | TGTGCCAGCAGTAGGGGACCCCACACTGAAGCTTTCTTT
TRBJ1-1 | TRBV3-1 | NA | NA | CASSQRYNSNTEAFF | TGTGCCAGCAGCCAACGCTACAACAGTAACACTGAAGCTTTCTTT
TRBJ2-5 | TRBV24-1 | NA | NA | CATSERTGNQETQYF | TGTGCCACCAGTGAGCGCACAGGGAACCAAGAGACCCAGTACTTC
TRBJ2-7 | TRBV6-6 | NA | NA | CASMSPIYEQYF | TGTGCCAGCATGTCCCCAATCTACGAGCAGTACTTC
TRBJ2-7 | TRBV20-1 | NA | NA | CSARGASSPHEQYF | TGCAGTGCTAGAGGTGCATCTAGTCCCCACGAGCAGTACTTC
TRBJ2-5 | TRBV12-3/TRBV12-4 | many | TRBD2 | CASSKTSGSGETQYF | TGTGCCAGCAGTAAGACTAGCGGGAGCGGTGAGACCCAGTACTTC
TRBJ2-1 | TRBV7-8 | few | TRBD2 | CASSDTSGSWNEQFF | TGTGCCAGCAGCGATACTAGCGGGAGCTGGAATGAGCAGTTCTTC
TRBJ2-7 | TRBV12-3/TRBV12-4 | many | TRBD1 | CASSLGQGNEQYF | TGTGCCAGCAGTTTGGGACAGGGGAACGAGCAGTACTTC
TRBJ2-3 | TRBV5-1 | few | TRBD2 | CASSLASSGGYLSTDTQYF | TGCGCCAGCAGCTTGGCGTCCAGCGGGGGGTACCTTAGCACAGATACGCAGTATTTT
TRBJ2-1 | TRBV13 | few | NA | CASSAPGDEQFF | TGTGCCAGCAGCGCGCCAGGAGATGAGCAGTTCTTC
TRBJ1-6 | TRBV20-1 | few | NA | CSARDRGEGENSPLHF | TGCAGTGCTAGAGATCGGGGGGAAGGGGAGAATTCACCCCTCCACTTT
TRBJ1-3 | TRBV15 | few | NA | CATSRDPTGSGNTIYF | TGTGCCACCAGCAGAGACCCGACAGGCTCTGGAAACACCATATATTTT
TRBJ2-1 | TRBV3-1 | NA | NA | CASSQGTRDNEQFF | TGTGCCAGCAGCCAAGGGACCAGGGACAATGAGCAGTTCTTC
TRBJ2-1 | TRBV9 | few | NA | CASSVEGGAYNEQFF | TGTGCCAGCAGCGTAGAGGGGGGCGCCTACAATGAGCAGTTCTTC
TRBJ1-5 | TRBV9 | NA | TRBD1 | CASSGHRGQGSNQPQHF | TGTGCCAGCAGCGGTCACAGGGGGCAGGGAAGCAATCAGCCCCAGCATTTT
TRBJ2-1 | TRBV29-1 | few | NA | CSVGVSYNEQFF | TGCAGCGTTGGGGTCTCCTACAATGAGCAGTTCTTC
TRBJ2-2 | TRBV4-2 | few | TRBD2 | CASSYPGTTPGELFF | TGTGCCAGCAGCTACCCCGGGACTACCCCCGGGGAGCTGTTTTTT
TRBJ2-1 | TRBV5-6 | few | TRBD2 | CASSRLARDEQFF | TGTGCCAGCAGCCGACTAGCGCGAGATGAGCAGTTCTTC
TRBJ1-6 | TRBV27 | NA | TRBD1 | CASRTGGGGSPLHF | TGTGCCAGCAGAACAGGGGGCGGCGGTTCACCCCTCCACTTT
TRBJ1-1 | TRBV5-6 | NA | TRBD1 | CASSLRQGTEAFF | TGTGCCAGCAGCTTGAGACAGGGGACTGAAGCTTTCTTT
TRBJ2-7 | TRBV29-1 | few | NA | CSVERGGGYEQYF | TGCAGCGTTGAACGGGGAGGAGGCTACGAGCAGTACTTC
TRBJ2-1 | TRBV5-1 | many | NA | CASSRDFDEQFF | TGCGCCAGCAGCCGGGACTTCGATGAGCAGTTCTTC
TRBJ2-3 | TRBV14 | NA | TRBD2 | CASSRLSGDPTDTQYF | TGTGCCAGCAGCCGACTTAGCGGGGACCCCACAGATACGCAGTATTTT
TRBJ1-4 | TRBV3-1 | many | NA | CASSQDLTVNEKLFF | TGTGCCAGCAGCCAAGATTTGACAGTAAATGAAAAACTGTTTTTT
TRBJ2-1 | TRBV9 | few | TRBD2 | CASSQEWGGYNEQFF | TGTGCCAGCTCCCAGGAGTGGGGGGGGTACAATGAGCAGTTCTTC
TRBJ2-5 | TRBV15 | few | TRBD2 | CATSRDNGGGETQYF | TGTGCCACCAGCAGAGATAATGGGGGGGGGGAGACCCAGTACTTC
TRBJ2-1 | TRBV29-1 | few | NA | CSVERWTGNEQFF | TGCAGCGTTGAACGGTGGACGGGCAATGAGCAGTTCTTC
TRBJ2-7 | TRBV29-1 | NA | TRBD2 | CSVVGGSYSYEQYF | TGCAGCGTTGTCGGCGGGAGCTACTCCTACGAGCAGTACTTC
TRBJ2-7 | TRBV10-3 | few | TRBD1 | CAAGTAPPYEQYF | TGTGCCGCCGGGACAGCGCCTCCCTACGAGCAGTACTTC
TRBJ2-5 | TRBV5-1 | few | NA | CASSLADRIGETQYF | TGCGCCAGCAGCTTGGCAGACAGGATCGGGGAGACCCAGTACTTC
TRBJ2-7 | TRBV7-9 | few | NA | CASSSEGQGTYEQYF | TGTGCCAGCAGCTCAGAGGGCCAGGGCACATACGAGCAGTACTTC
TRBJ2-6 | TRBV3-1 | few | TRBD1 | CASSQLEGQRGIGANVLTF | TGTGCCAGCAGCCAACTCGAGGGACAGCGAGGAATTGGGGCCAACGTCCTGACTTTC
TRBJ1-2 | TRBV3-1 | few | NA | CASSQVDRSLDGYTF | TGTGCCAGCAGCCAAGTTGACAGGAGTCTTGATGGCTACACCTTC
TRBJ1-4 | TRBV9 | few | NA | CASTGGRQPNEKLFF | TGTGCCAGCACCGGTGGGAGGCAGCCTAATGAAAAACTGTTTTTT
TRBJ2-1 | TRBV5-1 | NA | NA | CASSLVPGDNEQFF | TGCGCCAGCAGCTTGGTGCCAGGGGACAATGAGCAGTTCTTC
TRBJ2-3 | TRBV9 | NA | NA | CASSAGSDTQYF | TGTGCCAGCAGCGCAGGGTCAGATACGCAGTATTTT
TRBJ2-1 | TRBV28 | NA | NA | CASSSPNFYNEQFF | TGTGCCAGCAGTTCCCCGAACTTCTACAATGAGCAGTTCTTC
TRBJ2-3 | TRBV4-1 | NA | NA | CASSTTPGLDTQYF | TGCGCCAGCAGCACTACGCCCGGTTTAGATACGCAGTATTTT
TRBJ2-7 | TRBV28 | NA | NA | CASSLTPTDYEQYF | TGTGCCAGCAGTTTAACCCCGACAGACTACGAGCAGTACTTC
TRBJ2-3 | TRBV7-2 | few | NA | CASSLDALAADTQYF | TGTGCCAGCAGCTTGGATGCCTTGGCGGCAGATACGCAGTATTTT
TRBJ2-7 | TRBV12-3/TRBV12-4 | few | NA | CASSQAESYEQYF | TGTGCCAGCAGCCAGGCAGAATCCTACGAGCAGTACTTC
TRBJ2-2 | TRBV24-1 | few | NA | CATSAGNTGELFF | TGTGCCACCAGTGCCGGGAACACCGGGGAGCTGTTTTTT
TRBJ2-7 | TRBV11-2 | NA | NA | CASILGPDEQYF | TGTGCCAGCATCTTAGGACCGGACGAGCAGTACTTC